Following are 31 T cell receptor beta chains from one sample sequenced in a study of shared clonotypes between healthy human individuals. TCRdb's table, derived via immunoSEQ multiplex PCR, lists solely in-frame clones and lacks some. The top ten hold 12% of the sample, which has 490,000 or so clones, roughly 85% seen once. What was sequenced was PBMCs. These receptors were taken from a middle-aged woman in good health. Some clones in this sample may be carry-over from other donors' samples.

This sequence joins TRBV4-1 and TRBJ1-5; 7 bases fit TRBD1. Looked up from germline, CDR1 is MGHRA and CDR2 is YSYEKL. Unmatched junction bases numbered 8, after V lost 0 bases and J lost 0 bases. The CDR3 is 18 amino acids. The CDR3 spells CASSQDLFGQDSNQPQHF. The CDR3 DNA follows: TGCGCCAGCAGCCAAGATCTTTTTGGACAGGATAGCAATCAGCCCCAGCATTTT.

The CDR3 protein is CASSSLTGYSNQPQHF. The CDR3 DNA reads TGTGCCAGCAGCTCCCTCACAGGTTATAGCAATCAGCCCCAGCATTTT. The chain uses TRBV11-2 and TRBJ1-5; maybe TRBD1 (5 bases). Germline V gives CDR1 SGHAT, CDR2 FQNNGV. Trimming shortened V by 4 bases and J by 0 bases, and 13 bases separated the two germline ends. The CDR3 has 16 residues.

The chain joins TRBV4-3 to TRBJ2-7, with D unclear. V dropped 0 bases and J dropped 0 bases, with 9 bases sitting between them. Germline assignment: CDR1 LGHNA and CDR2 YSLEER. This CDR3 spans 15 amino acids. CDR3 nucleotides: TGCGCCAGCAGCCAAGATAGGGCAGTCTCCTACGAGCAGTACTTC. Translated, it gives CASSQDRAVSYEQYF.

The chain couples TRBV2 to TRBJ1-2, with a possible D match to TRBD1 (6 bases). The CDR3 is 15 residues long. Trimming removed 10 bases at V and 2 bases at J, with 20 bases between. Germline V gene sequence: CDR1 SNHLY, CDR2 FYNNEI. In DNA, the CDR3 is TGTGCCAATCGGGCGGGGAGCACAGGGAACTATGGCTACACCTTC. As protein: CANRAGSTGNYGYTF.

The V call is TRBV5-8, the J call TRBJ2-7, with D perhaps given as TRBD1 or TRBD2 (6 bases each). Trimming shortened V by 4 bases and J by 2 bases, and 16 bases separated the two germline ends. CDR3 size: 15 residues. In germline, CDR1 is SGHTS, CDR2 YDEGEE. CDR3 in amino acids: CASSPGGGFPYEQYF. The CDR3 DNA is TGTGCCAGCAGCCCTGGAGGGGGGTTTCCCTACGAGCAGTACTTC. The full variable domain, rest sourced from reference TRBV5-8 and TRBJ2-7, is EAGVTQSPTHLIKTRGQQATLRCSPISGHTSVYWYQQALGLGLQFLLWYDEGEERNRGNFPPRFSGRQFPNYSSELNVNALELEDSALYLCASSPGGGFPYEQYFGPGTRLTVT.

The table lists this clone with many counts. The chain carries TRBV7-2 and TRBJ1-3, with 7 bases aligning to TRBD1. The CDR3 consists of 16 residues. Trimming removed 0 bases from V and 0 bases from J; junction bases left unmatched: 2. Germline V gene data show CDR1 as SGHTA and CDR2 as FQGNSA. CDR3 DNA: TGTGCCAGCAGCTTAGCAGGGGGCTTCTCTGGAAACACCATATATTTT. It is translated as CASSLAGGFSGNTIYF.

The sample holds many counts of this clone. Other DNA sequences in the sample encode the same CDR3. The chain has TRBV30 and TRBJ2-7; no clear D. The CDR3 runs to 12 residues. Trimming shortened V by 5 bases and J by 3 bases, and 11 bases separated the two germline ends. CDR1 and CDR2 (germline): GTSNPN, SVGIG (reference sequence). The CDR3 is CAWSQDRYEQYF. The CDR3 DNA reads TGTGCCTGGTCGCAGGACCGCTACGAGCAGTACTTC.

This clone was counted between two and nine times. The chain employs TRBV6-4 and TRBJ2-1; 7 nucleotides agree with TRBD2. CDR3 size: 13 residues. Germline V CDR1 and CDR2: MRHNA, SNTAGT. The V gene end was trimmed by 5 bases and the J gene end by 9 bases; junction bases not matched to a gene: 7. This CDR3 reads CASSPGTTIEQFF. DNA for the CDR3: TGTGCCAGCAGTCCCGGGACTACCATTGAGCAGTTCTTC.

V is TRBV18 and J is TRBJ2-5; perhaps TRBD1 as D (6 bases). The CDR3 sequence is 15 residues long. From germline, CDR1 is KGHSH and CDR2 LQKENI. Deletions cut 2 bases from V and 0 bases from J, with 10 bases between. The CDR3: CASSPGGFNQETQYF. Written as DNA, the CDR3 is TGTGCCAGCTCACCAGGGGGCTTTAACCAAGAGACCCAGTACTTC. Based on the CDR3 plus reference TRBV18 and TRBJ2-5, the full variable domain is NAGVMQNPRHLVRRRGQEARLRCSPMKGHSHVYWYRQLPEEGLKFMVYLQKENIIDESGMPKERFSAEFPKEGPSILRIQQVVRGDSAAYFCASSPGGFNQETQYFGPGTRLLVL.

A few counts support this clone. V gene TRBV28 combines with J gene TRBJ1-5; TRBD1 might be the D (6 bases). Per the germline V gene, CDR1 is MDHEN and CDR2 is SYDVKM. Trimming stripped 4 bases from V and 2 bases from J, with 12 bases between. The CDR3 contains 15 residues. In nucleotides, the CDR3 is TGTGCCAGCAGTTGGGCAGGGGAGGGCAATCAGCCCCAGCATTTT. It encodes CASSWAGEGNQPQHF.

The V call is TRBV28, the J call TRBJ1-1; 7 positions match TRBD1. V lost 6 bases and J lost 2; bases outside the gene matches: 6. CDR1 is MDHEN, CDR2 SYDVKM, per germline. This CDR3 is 14 amino acids long. The CDR3 DNA follows: TGTGCCAGCAGAGAGGGACAGACTAACACTGAAGCTTTCTTT. Its translation is CASREGQTNTEAFF.

The CDR3 nucleotides are TGTGCCAGCAGCCGCTACTCGGAGGATGAGCAGTTCTTC. Its translation: CASSRYSEDEQFF. The chain uses TRBV4-2 and TRBJ2-1; a weak D match, TRBD2 (5 bases). The CDR3 covers 13 residues. Germline CDR1 and CDR2: LGHNA and YNFKEQ. V lost 4 bases to trimming and J lost 8 bases, with 12 bases between them.

The chain recombines TRBV28 with TRBJ2-2; D call uncertain. Germline CDR1 MDHEN, CDR2 SYDVKM. CDR3 length: 15 residues. V was shortened by 2 bases and J by 5 bases, with 12 bases between the two germline ends. Here the CDR3 reads CASSLGSLETGELFF. CDR3 DNA: TGTGCCAGCAGTTTAGGTAGCCTAGAGACCGGGGAGCTGTTTTTT.

The chain employs TRBV30 and TRBJ1-4; TRBD1 is a possible D gene (6 bases). The V end was cut by 2 bases, the J end by 8 bases, with 15 bases between. The CDR3 extends over 14 amino acids. CDR1 and CDR2 (germline): GTSNPN, SVGIG (reference sequence). The CDR3 sequence is CAWSRWGRNEKLFF. The CDR3 DNA reads as TGTGCCTGGAGTAGGTGGGGGCGTAACGAAAAACTGTTTTTT.

The chain couples TRBV18 to TRBJ2-1; 15 nucleotides match TRBD2. Germline CDR1 and CDR2: KGHSH and LQKENI. Trimming took 3 bases from V and 8 from J; bases not matched to a gene: 5. This CDR3 is built from 16 residues. The CDR3 reads CASSPGLAGGQDEQFF. CDR3 sequence (DNA): TGTGCCAGCTCACCCGGACTAGCGGGAGGGCAAGATGAGCAGTTCTTC.

The J gene is TRBJ2-3, the V gene TRBV30; no reliable D call. The ends were cut back, 5 bases at V and 2 bases at J, with 5 bases in the middle. The germline gives CDR1 GTSNPN, CDR2 SVGIG (reference sequence). There are 11 residues in the CDR3. This CDR3 reads CAWVDTDTQYF. The CDR3 DNA sequence: TGTGCCTGGGTCGACACAGATACGCAGTATTTT.

The V and J genes are TRBV27 and TRBJ2-3; 14 nucleotides line up with TRBD2. Trimming cost V 6 bases and J 4 bases; bases outside gene matches: 6. In germline, CDR1 is MNHEY, CDR2 SMNVEV (reference sequence). CDR3 length: 16 residues. The CDR3: CASRITGLAGADTQYF. The CDR3 nucleotides read TGTGCCAGCAGAATAACGGGACTAGCGGGAGCAGATACGCAGTATTTT.

In this sample, this clone turned up a few times. The chain links TRBV25-1 to TRBJ1-1; 8 bases match TRBD1. V was clipped by 8 bases and J by 4 bases; unmatched bases: 9. This CDR3 comprises 14 residues. In germline, CDR1 is MGHDK, CDR2 SYGVNS. This CDR3 is CASLPQGAATEAFF. The CDR3 nucleotides read TGTGCCAGCCTACCCCAGGGGGCGGCCACTGAAGCTTTCTTT.

This sequence joins TRBV5-8 and TRBJ2-7; D gene unclear. The germline V gene encodes CDR1 SGHTS and CDR2 YDEGEE. The CDR3 runs 15 residues. Between the trimmed V and J ends, which lost 2 bases and 0 bases, there was a span of 12 bases. The CDR3 here is CASSFERSNSYEQYF. CDR3 bases: TGTGCCAGCAGCTTCGAGAGGTCTAACTCCTACGAGCAGTACTTC.

The gene calls are TRBV6-4 and TRBJ2-1, with TRBD1 matching 8 bases. Trimming cost V 0 bases and J 8 bases; bases outside gene matches: 9. The germline gives CDR1 MRHNA, CDR2 SNTAGT. The CDR3 loop spans 16 amino acids. The CDR3 spells CASSDSYVQGGDEQFF. For the CDR3, the DNA is TGTGCCAGCAGTGACTCGTACGTACAGGGGGGTGATGAGCAGTTCTTC.

V is TRBV27 and J is TRBJ2-3, with 7 bases aligning to TRBD1. This CDR3 region has 17 residues. The germline gives CDR1 MNHEY, CDR2 SMNVEV (reference sequence). The V gene end was trimmed by 4 bases and the J gene end by 2 bases; junction bases not matched to a gene: 12. The CDR3 DNA reads as TGTGCCAGCAGTTCCTCCTCTACAGGGGCGGCCACAGATACGCAGTATTTT. Its protein is CASSSSSTGAATDTQYF.

V is TRBV7-8 and J is TRBJ2-1; tentative D call: TRBD2 (6 bases). Looked up from germline, CDR1 is SGHVS and CDR2 is FQNEAQ. CDR3 length: 14 amino acids. CDR3: CAVGGLITYNEQFF. CDR3 in DNA: TGTGCTGTGGGAGGACTAATCACCTACAATGAGCAGTTCTTC. Filled out from reference TRBV7-8 and TRBJ2-1, the complete variable domain reads GAGVSQSPRYKVAKRGQDVALRCDPISGHVSLFWYQQALGQGPEFLTYFQNEAQLDKSGLPSDRFFAERPEGSVSTLKIQRTQQEDSAVYLCAVGGLITYNEQFFGPGTRLTVL.

This clone came up a few times. V usage is TRBV28 and J usage is TRBJ1-6, with D hard to call. Per germline, CDR1 MDHEN and CDR2 SYDVKM. CDR3 length equals 16 residues. V lost 4 bases and J lost 4, with 14 bases in between. The CDR3: CASSSPSGRYNSPLHF. The CDR3 nucleotides read TGTGCCAGCAGTTCCCCCTCTGGGCGTTATAATTCACCCCTCCACTTT.

The chain has TRBV5-1 and TRBJ2-5, with 9 bases fitting TRBD1. The J call may be wrong; the DNA end is better matched by TRBJ2-7. The CDR3 consists of 14 residues. Germline V gene data show CDR1 as SGHRS and CDR2 as YFSETQ. The CDR3 DNA reads as TGCGCCAGCAGCACGACAGGGGGAGCCTACGAGCAGTACTTC. Its translation is CASSTTGGAYEQYF.

This clone was found once. The gene calls are TRBV21-1 and TRBJ2-5. TRBV21-1 is tagged as a pseudogene. This CDR3 has 17 residues. The CDR3: CASSPEWTRQLVETQYF. DNA for the CDR3: TGTGCCAGCAGCCCAGAATGGACGAGGCAGTTGGTCGAGACCCAGTACTTC.

The chain combines TRBV7-2 with TRBJ1-1; 7 positions match TRBD1. The CDR3 is 14 amino acids. Germline CDR1 is SGHTA and CDR2 is FQGNSA. V lost 2 bases to trimming and J lost 5 bases; unmatched junction nucleotides: 5. CDR3 in amino acids: CASSLQGTATEAFF. CDR3 DNA sequence: TGTGCCAGCAGCTTACAGGGGACAGCTACTGAAGCTTTCTTT.

The V and J genes are TRBV6-5 and TRBJ2-7, with no clear D. Per the germline V gene, CDR1 is MNHEY and CDR2 is SVGAGI. This CDR3 is built from 15 residues. Trimming removed 7 bases from V and 2 bases from J, with 18 bases in between. CDR3 amino acids: CASKSQVYGPYEQYF. The CDR3 DNA reads as TGTGCCAGCAAAAGCCAGGTCTACGGGCCCTACGAGCAGTACTTC.

The genes are TRBV7-8 and TRBJ1-5; a possible D gene is TRBD1 (6 bases). In germline, CDR1 is SGHVS, CDR2 FQNEAQ. V lost 5 bases to trimming and J lost 2 bases, with 25 bases between them. The CDR3 spans 19 residues. The CDR3 nucleotides are TGTGCCAGCAGCCGTGCGGGTTATGGAGGGGGATTTGGCAATCAGCCCCAGCATTTT. Translated, it gives CASSRAGYGGGFGNQPQHF.

CDR3 in amino acids: CASSPRAGLSDTQYF. As DNA, the CDR3 is TGTGCCAGCAGCCCACGGGCGGGATTGTCAGATACGCAGTATTTT. The chain uses TRBV7-2 and TRBJ2-3; D might be TRBD2 (6 bases). Trimming stripped 5 bases from V and 4 bases from J, with 16 bases between. This CDR3 is 15 amino acids long. The germline V gene encodes CDR1 SGHTA and CDR2 FQGNSA.

A few counts support this clone. The genes are TRBV5-1 and TRBJ1-3; D call uncertain. This CDR3 is built from 14 residues. Germline assignment: CDR1 SGHRS and CDR2 YFSETQ. V was cut by 4 bases and J by 3 bases, with 11 bases left in between. CDR3: CASSIATGGNTIYF. CDR3 bases: TGCGCCAGCAGCATTGCGACCGGTGGAAACACCATATATTTT.

This clone came up a few times. Different DNA sequences within this sample yield the same CDR3. The V gene is TRBV7-9, the J gene TRBJ1-1, with 8 bases identical to TRBD1. V was pared by 1 base and J by 4 bases, with 2 bases of the junction left unmatched. CDR3 length equals 14 residues. Germline assignment: CDR1 SEHNR and CDR2 FQNEAQ (reference sequence). CDR3 DNA: TGTGCCAGCAGCTTAGTCCAGGGGGCCACTGAAGCTTTCTTT. Translation gives CASSLVQGATEAFF.